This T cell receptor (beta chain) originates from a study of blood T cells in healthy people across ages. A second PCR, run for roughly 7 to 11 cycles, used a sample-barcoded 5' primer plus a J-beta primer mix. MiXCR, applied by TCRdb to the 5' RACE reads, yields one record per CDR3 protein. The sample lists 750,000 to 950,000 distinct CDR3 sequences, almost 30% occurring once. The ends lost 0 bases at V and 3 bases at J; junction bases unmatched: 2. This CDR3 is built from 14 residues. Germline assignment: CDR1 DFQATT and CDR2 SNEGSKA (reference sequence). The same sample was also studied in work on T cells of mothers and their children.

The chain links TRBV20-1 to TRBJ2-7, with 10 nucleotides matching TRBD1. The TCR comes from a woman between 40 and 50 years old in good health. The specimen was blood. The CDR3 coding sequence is TGCAGTGCTAGAGATCGGACAGGGGGCTACGAGCAGTACTTC. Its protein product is CSARDRTGGYEQYF.